This TCR beta chain was found in a study of T-cell reconstitution after alpha-beta-depleted transplantation in children. Study findings and constraints: By about two months after transplant, alpha-beta T cells reportedly arose from several hundred graft clones that had expanded. A year had passed since transplant, and T-cell counts and diversity by then came mostly from newly produced T cells. After transplant, high TCRbeta diversity at day 60 in some patients arose from surviving recipient T cells and thymic progenitors.

In the case of this clonotype: Its target is unknown.

During its preparation, the TCRbeta library received unique molecular identifiers. TCRdb re-called the PCR reads through MiXCR, storing one row per CDR3 protein. The data show about 240,000 distinct CDR3 sequences, around 25% seen once. This material consisted of PBMCs, taken before TCRalphabeta/CD19-depleted stem cell transplant. This receptor was taken from a girl aged 2 to 9 with Fanconi anemia, due to receive a stem cell transplant.

Here the CDR3 DNA reads TGTGCCAGCAGCTTATACGGGACAGAGGAAGCTTATGGCTACACCTTC. It codes for CASSLYGTEEAYGYTF. J is TRBJ1-2 and V is TRBV7-3; 7 bases are shared with TRBD1. With V trimmed by 2 bases and J by 5 bases, 11 bases remained unmatched. CDR1 SGHTA and CDR2 FQGTGA come from the germline V gene. The CDR3 has 16 amino acids.